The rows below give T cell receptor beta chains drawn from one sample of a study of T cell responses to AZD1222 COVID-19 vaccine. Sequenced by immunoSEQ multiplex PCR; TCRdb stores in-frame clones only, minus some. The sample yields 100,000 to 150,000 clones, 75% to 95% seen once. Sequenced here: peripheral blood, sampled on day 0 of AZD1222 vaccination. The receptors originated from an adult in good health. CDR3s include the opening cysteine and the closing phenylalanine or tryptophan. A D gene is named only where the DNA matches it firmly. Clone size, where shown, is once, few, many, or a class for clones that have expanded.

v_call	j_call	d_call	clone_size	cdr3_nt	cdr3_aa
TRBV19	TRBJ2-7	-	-	TGTGCCAGTAGTAACGACCACCTGTACGAGCAGTACTTC	CASSNDHLYEQYF
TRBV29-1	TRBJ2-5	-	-	TGCAGCGTTGCCAGGGGACGGCAAGAGACCCAGTACTTC	CSVARGRQETQYF
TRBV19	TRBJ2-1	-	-	TGTGCCAGTAGTATAGTGCCGCTGGGAGTTAATGAGCAGTTCTTC	CASSIVPLGVNEQFF
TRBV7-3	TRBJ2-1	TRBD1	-	TGTGCCAGCAGCTTAACCCCGGGACAGGGGTGGATCTTC	CASSLTPGQGWIF
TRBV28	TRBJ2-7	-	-	TGTGCCAGCAGTTTATCCCCTATCTACGAGCAGTACTTC	CASSLSPIYEQYF
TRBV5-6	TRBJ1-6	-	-	TGTGCCAGCAGCTTGTGGGAGTATAATTCACCCCTCCACTTT	CASSLWEYNSPLHF
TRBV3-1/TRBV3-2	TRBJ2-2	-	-	TGTGCCAGCAGCCAACTCCCCACCGGGGAGCTGTTTTTT	CASSQLPTGELFF
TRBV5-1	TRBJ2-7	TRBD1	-	TGCGCCAGCAGCTTGGAGCAGGGGGTTATAGGCGAGCAGTACTTC	CASSLEQGVIGEQYF
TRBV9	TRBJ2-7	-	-	TGTGCCAGCAGCGTAGACGGAACCTCGGGGGAGCAGTACTTC	CASSVDGTSGEQYF
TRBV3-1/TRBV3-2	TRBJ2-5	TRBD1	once	TGTGCCAGCAGCCGCACCTATCCCGGGACAGGGTCACCAGAGACCCAGTACTTC	CASSRTYPGTGSPETQYF
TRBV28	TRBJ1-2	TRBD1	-	TGTGCCAGCAGTGCACCACTCGGACAGGCAAACTATGGCTACACCTTC	CASSAPLGQANYGYTF
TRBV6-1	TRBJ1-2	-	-	TGTGCCAGCAGTGAAGCGGACAGATCTTATTATGGCTACACCTTC	CASSEADRSYYGYTF
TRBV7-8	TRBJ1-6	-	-	TGTGCCAGCAGCTTAGGCAGGGTGGGTAGTTCACCCCTCCACTTT	CASSLGRVGSSPLHF
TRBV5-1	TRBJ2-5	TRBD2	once	TGCGCCAGCAGCCCCCTTGGGGGGGTCGGAGAGACCCAGTACTTC	CASSPLGGVGETQYF
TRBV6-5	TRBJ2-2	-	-	TGTGCCAGCAGCTTAGGGGACACCGGGGAGCTGTTTTTT	CASSLGDTGELFF
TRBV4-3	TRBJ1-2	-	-	TGCGCCAGCAGCCAAGAGGCGGGGGGCTATGGCTACACCTTC	CASSQEAGGYGYTF
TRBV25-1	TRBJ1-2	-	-	TGTGCCAGCGCCTCCTCCCCAGTGGGCGGTGGCTACACCTTC	CASASSPVGGGYTF
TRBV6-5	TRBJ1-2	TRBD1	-	TGTGCCAGCAGTAGCCGGGACAGGGTCCATGGCTACACCTTC	CASSSRDRVHGYTF
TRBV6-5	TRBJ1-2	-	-	TGTGCCAGCAGCGCCGGGATCCCCTATGGCTACACCTTC	CASSAGIPYGYTF
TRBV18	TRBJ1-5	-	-	TGTGCCAGCTCAGTCCAGGGGAATCAGCCCCAGCATTTT	CASSVQGNQPQHF
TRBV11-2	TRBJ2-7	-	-	TGTGCCAGCAGCTTACGAGCCGGGGCCTACGAGCAGTACTTC	CASSLRAGAYEQYF
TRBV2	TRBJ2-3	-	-	TGTGCCAGCAGTGAGGGGGCCCATGGGGAGACGCAGTATTTT	CASSEGAHGETQYF
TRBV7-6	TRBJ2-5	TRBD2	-	TGTGCCAGCAGCTTAGGCGGACTAGCGGGGGGGCGGGAGACCCAGTACTTC	CASSLGGLAGGRETQYF
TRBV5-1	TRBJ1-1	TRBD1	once	TGCGCCAGCAGAGGGACAGAAAACACTGAAGCTTTCTTT	CASRGTENTEAFF
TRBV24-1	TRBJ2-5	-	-	TGTGCCACCGGAACCGGGTGGGGAGAGACCCAGTACTTC	CATGTGWGETQYF
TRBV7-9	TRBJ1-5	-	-	TGTGCCAGCAGCTCCAACAGGGTGGAGCCCCAGCATTTT	CASSSNRVEPQHF
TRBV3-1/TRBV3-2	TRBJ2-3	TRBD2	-	TGTGCCAGCAGCCGCGATACTAGCGGGGGTTACACAGATACGCAGTATTTT	CASSRDTSGGYTDTQYF
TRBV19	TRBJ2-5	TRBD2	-	TGTGCCAGTAGTATGGGGCTAGCGGGGGGCCTAGGAGAGACCCAGTACTTC	CASSMGLAGGLGETQYF
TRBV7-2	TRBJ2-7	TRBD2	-	TGTGCCAGCAGCTCCAGACTAGCGGGGGCATACGAGCAGTACTTC	CASSSRLAGAYEQYF
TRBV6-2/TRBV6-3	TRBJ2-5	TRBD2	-	TGTGCCAGCAGTCAACCGGGACTAGCGGGGGTCCAAGAGACCCAGTACTTC	CASSQPGLAGVQETQYF
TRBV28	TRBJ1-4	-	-	TGTGCCAGCAGTTCCCCGTGGAGAGAGACAACTAATGAAAAACTGTTTTTT	CASSSPWRETTNEKLFF
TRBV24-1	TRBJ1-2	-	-	TGTGCCACCAGTGATCCCGACAGTCATTATGGCTACACCTTC	CATSDPDSHYGYTF
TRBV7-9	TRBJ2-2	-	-	TGTGCCAGCAGCTTTGGCGGTACCGGGGAGCTGTTTTTT	CASSFGGTGELFF
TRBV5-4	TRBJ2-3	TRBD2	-	TGTGCCAGCAGCTTGGTGGGAGGGACCACAACAGATACGCAGTATTTT	CASSLVGGTTTDTQYF
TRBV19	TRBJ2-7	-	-	TGTGCCAGTACCCGAGGTTACGAGCAGTACTTC	CASTRGYEQYF
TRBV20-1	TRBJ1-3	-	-	TGCAGTGCTAGTCGGTCTGCCTCTGGAAACACCATATATTTT	CSASRSASGNTIYF
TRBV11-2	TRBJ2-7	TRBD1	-	TGTGCCAGCAGCTCCCTAACCGGGACAGGGCACGAGCAGTACTTC	CASSSLTGTGHEQYF
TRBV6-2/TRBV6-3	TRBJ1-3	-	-	TGTGCCAGCAGTCAGTTGGTCGGGGCGGCCTCTGGAAACACCATATATTTT	CASSQLVGAASGNTIYF
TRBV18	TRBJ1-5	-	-	TGTGCCAGCTCACCAGCTGAAAATCAGCCCCAGCATTTT	CASSPAENQPQHF
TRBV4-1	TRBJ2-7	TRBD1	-	TGCGCCAGCAGCCCAAGACAGGGCGCCTACGAGCAGTACTTC	CASSPRQGAYEQYF
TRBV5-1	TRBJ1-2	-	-	TGCGCCAGCAGCTTGTTTCCCACCGGGGACTATGGCTACACCTTC	CASSLFPTGDYGYTF
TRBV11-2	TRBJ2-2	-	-	TGTGCCAGCAGCTCGGAGGACTACGACCCGAACACCGGGGAGCTGTTTTTT	CASSSEDYDPNTGELFF
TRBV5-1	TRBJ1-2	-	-	TGCGCCAGCAGCTTGGCCAGGGGAAACTATGGCTACACCTTC	CASSLARGNYGYTF
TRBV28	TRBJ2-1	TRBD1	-	TGTGCCAGCAGTTTACCCTCTATTCGACAGGGGCAGTTCTTC	CASSLPSIRQGQFF
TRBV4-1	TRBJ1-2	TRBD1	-	TGCGCCAGCAGCCAAGGACAGGGGGATAACTATGGCTACACCTTC	CASSQGQGDNYGYTF
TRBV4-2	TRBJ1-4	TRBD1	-	TGTGCCAGCAGCCAAGCCGGGACAGGAAATGAAAAACTGTTTTTT	CASSQAGTGNEKLFF
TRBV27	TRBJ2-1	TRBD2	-	TGTGCCAGCAGTAGACTAGCGGAGACCTACAATGAGCAGTTCTTC	CASSRLAETYNEQFF
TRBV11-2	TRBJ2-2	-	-	TGTGCCAGCAACACCGGGACCGGGGAGCTGTTTTTT	CASNTGTGELFF
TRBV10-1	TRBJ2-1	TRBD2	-	TGCGCCAGCCTAGCGGGGGGGCTCGGTGAGCAGTTCTTC	CASLAGGLGEQFF
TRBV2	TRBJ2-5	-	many	TGTGCCAGCAGTGTGGGACAACGTGAGACCCAGTACTTC	CASSVGQRETQYF
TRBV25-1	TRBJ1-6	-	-	TGTGCCAGCAGTGAATTGGGCTCTAATTCACCCCTCCACTTT	CASSELGSNSPLHF
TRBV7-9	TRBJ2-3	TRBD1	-	TGTGCCAGCAGCTGGCCGGGACAGACGGGTGGCACAGATACGCAGTATTTT	CASSWPGQTGGTDTQYF
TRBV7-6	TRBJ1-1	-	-	TGTGCCAGCAGCTTAGTGTACGAGAACACTGAAGCTTTCTTT	CASSLVYENTEAFF
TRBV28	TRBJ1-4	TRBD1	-	TGTGCCAGCAGTTTGAGGGACAGGCTACGCGAAAAACTGTTTTTT	CASSLRDRLREKLFF
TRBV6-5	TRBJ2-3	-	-	TGTGCCAGCTCCCGGGCGGGGTACACAGATACGCAGTATTTT	CASSRAGYTDTQYF
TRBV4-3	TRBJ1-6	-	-	TGCGCCAGCAGCCAAGATTGGGAGGGAACAGTTCAGTCACCCCTCCACTTT	CASSQDWEGTVQSPLHF